Listed below are T cell receptor beta chains from one sample, sequenced in a study of T cell responses to AZD1222 COVID-19 vaccine. TCRdb's copy holds only in-frame clones and misses some; the assay was immunoSEQ multiplex PCR. The sample holds around 100,000 clones, around 87% seen once. This specimen was peripheral blood, taken 28 days after the second AZD1222 dose. The receptors were gathered from an adult who received the AZD1222 COVID-19 vaccine. CDR3s include the opening cysteine and the closing phenylalanine or tryptophan. The D gene is left open where the match is weak. Clone size, where shown, is once, few, many, or a class for clones that have expanded.

v_call: TRBV6-6
clone_size: .
d_call: .
j_call: TRBJ2-4
cdr3_nt: TGTGCCAGCGCCTTACAAAACATTCAGTACTTC
cdr3_aa: CASALQNIQYF

v_call: TRBV7-2
clone_size: .
d_call: TRBD1
j_call: TRBJ2-7
cdr3_nt: TGTGCCAGCAGCTTAGTACAGGGGCCCCACGAGCAGTACTTC
cdr3_aa: CASSLVQGPHEQYF

v_call: TRBV7-9
clone_size: .
d_call: TRBD1
j_call: TRBJ1-1
cdr3_nt: TGTGCCAGCAGCCGATTTTCACAGGGGACTGAAGCTTTCTTT
cdr3_aa: CASSRFSQGTEAFF

v_call: TRBV30
clone_size: .
d_call: TRBD1
j_call: TRBJ2-2
cdr3_nt: TGTGCCCGCGGGACAGGGGCCGGGGAGCTGTTTTTT
cdr3_aa: CARGTGAGELFF

v_call: TRBV12-2
clone_size: .
d_call: .
j_call: TRBJ1-2
cdr3_nt: TGTGCAAGTCGCTTAGTCATCAGCCGGGGCTACACCTTC
cdr3_aa: CASRLVISRGYTF

v_call: TRBV28
clone_size: .
d_call: TRBD1
j_call: TRBJ2-3
cdr3_nt: TGTGCCAGCAGTCATCGACAGGGGATGAGCACAGATACGCAGTATTTT
cdr3_aa: CASSHRQGMSTDTQYF

v_call: TRBV2
clone_size: .
d_call: .
j_call: TRBJ1-4
cdr3_nt: TGTGCCAGCAGTGACCGGGTCAATGAAAAACTGTTTTTT
cdr3_aa: CASSDRVNEKLFF

v_call: TRBV5-4
clone_size: once
d_call: TRBD2
j_call: TRBJ2-5
cdr3_nt: TGTGCCAGCAGCGCGGGACTAGCCCCAGAGACCCAGTACTTC
cdr3_aa: CASSAGLAPETQYF

v_call: TRBV16
clone_size: .
d_call: TRBD1
j_call: TRBJ1-5
cdr3_nt: TGTGCCAGCAGCCTCCCCGGGACAGGGAGGGATCAGCCCCAGCATTTT
cdr3_aa: CASSLPGTGRDQPQHF

v_call: TRBV5-4
clone_size: once
d_call: TRBD2
j_call: TRBJ2-5
cdr3_nt: TGTGCCAGCAGCCTCCGGGGGGTGGAGGAGACCCAGTACTTC
cdr3_aa: CASSLRGVEETQYF

v_call: TRBV12-3/TRBV12-4
clone_size: .
d_call: .
j_call: TRBJ2-7
cdr3_nt: TGTGCCAGCTCGACGGGAGTAAGCGAGCAGTACTTC
cdr3_aa: CASSTGVSEQYF

v_call: TRBV7-3
clone_size: once
d_call: .
j_call: TRBJ1-1
cdr3_nt: TGTGCCAGCAGCTTATCTGCAGGGAACACTGAAGCTTTCTTT
cdr3_aa: CASSLSAGNTEAFF

v_call: TRBV25-1
clone_size: .
d_call: .
j_call: TRBJ1-2
cdr3_nt: TGTGCCAGCAGTGGCAGGGTCGGAGTTATGGGCTACACCTTC
cdr3_aa: CASSGRVGVMGYTF

v_call: TRBV5-1
clone_size: .
d_call: .
j_call: TRBJ1-3
cdr3_nt: TGCGCCAGCAGCCCGGGGACCGCTGAAAACACCATATATTTT
cdr3_aa: CASSPGTAENTIYF

v_call: TRBV19
clone_size: .
d_call: TRBD2
j_call: TRBJ2-1
cdr3_nt: TGTGCCAGTAGTACCGTAGCGGGGGTCTCCTACAATGAGCAGTTCTTC
cdr3_aa: CASSTVAGVSYNEQFF

v_call: TRBV5-1
clone_size: .
d_call: TRBD2
j_call: TRBJ2-1
cdr3_nt: TGCGCCAGCAGCCCGGACCCAGCGGGGGCCTACAATGAGCAGTTCTTC
cdr3_aa: CASSPDPAGAYNEQFF

v_call: TRBV5-1
clone_size: once
d_call: .
j_call: TRBJ2-5
cdr3_nt: TGCGCCAGCAGCCCCGCCCTGGGGGGGCTCGGACAAGAGACCCAGTACTTC
cdr3_aa: CASSPALGGLGQETQYF

v_call: TRBV5-5
clone_size: .
d_call: TRBD1
j_call: TRBJ2-7
cdr3_nt: TGTGCCAGCAGCTTAACAGGGGGCGGTGGCTACGAGCAGTACTTC
cdr3_aa: CASSLTGGGGYEQYF

v_call: TRBV5-1
clone_size: .
d_call: TRBD2
j_call: TRBJ2-7
cdr3_nt: TGCGCCAGCAGCACGGGAGCGGGAGCGAACGAGCAGTACTTC
cdr3_aa: CASSTGAGANEQYF

v_call: TRBV9
clone_size: .
d_call: .
j_call: TRBJ2-2
cdr3_nt: TGTGCCAGCAGCGCCCTTAGGTGGGGAATGGTGACCGGGGAGCTGTTTTTT
cdr3_aa: CASSALRWGMVTGELFF

v_call: TRBV30
clone_size: few
d_call: .
j_call: TRBJ2-7
cdr3_nt: TGTGCCTGGAGTGTAATCGGCTACGAGCAGTACTTC
cdr3_aa: CAWSVIGYEQYF

v_call: TRBV11-1
clone_size: .
d_call: TRBD1
j_call: TRBJ1-4
cdr3_nt: TGTGCCAGCAGCTTCTCCGGGACAGGGGACGTGGAGAAACTGTTTTTT
cdr3_aa: CASSFSGTGDVEKLFF

v_call: TRBV27
clone_size: .
d_call: .
j_call: TRBJ1-1
cdr3_nt: TGTGCCAGCAGTCTTGGACGGATGAACACTGAAGCTTTCTTT
cdr3_aa: CASSLGRMNTEAFF

v_call: TRBV5-4
clone_size: .
d_call: .
j_call: TRBJ2-6
cdr3_nt: TGTGCCAGCAGCCGGACCAGAACTGGGGCCAACGTCCTGACTTTC
cdr3_aa: CASSRTRTGANVLTF

v_call: TRBV30
clone_size: .
d_call: TRBD1
j_call: TRBJ1-1
cdr3_nt: TGTGCCTGGAGTCTTAACAGGGGCACTGAAGCTTTCTTT
cdr3_aa: CAWSLNRGTEAFF

v_call: TRBV5-4
clone_size: .
d_call: .
j_call: TRBJ2-3
cdr3_nt: TGTGCCAGCAGCTTGGATGGGACAGATACGCAGTATTTT
cdr3_aa: CASSLDGTDTQYF

v_call: TRBV29-1
clone_size: .
d_call: TRBD2
j_call: TRBJ2-7
cdr3_nt: TGCAGCGTGGGACTAGATTACGAGCAGTACTTC
cdr3_aa: CSVGLDYEQYF

v_call: TRBV5-4
clone_size: .
d_call: TRBD1
j_call: TRBJ1-2
cdr3_nt: TGTGCCAGCAGCACTGGACTAGGACAGGGCTTTGGCTACACCTTC
cdr3_aa: CASSTGLGQGFGYTF

v_call: TRBV12-3/TRBV12-4
clone_size: .
d_call: .
j_call: TRBJ2-2
cdr3_nt: TGTGCCAGCAGTTTAAGTTCAACCGGGGAGCTGTTTTTT
cdr3_aa: CASSLSSTGELFF

v_call: TRBV24-1
clone_size: once
d_call: .
j_call: TRBJ2-7
cdr3_nt: TGTGCCACCTCGAGGGATAGGTACGAGCAGTACTTC
cdr3_aa: CATSRDRYEQYF

v_call: TRBV6-5
clone_size: .
d_call: .
j_call: TRBJ1-6
cdr3_nt: TGTGCCAGCATTGGGACGATCTATAATTCACCCCTCCACTTT
cdr3_aa: CASIGTIYNSPLHF

v_call: TRBV24-1
clone_size: .
d_call: TRBD2
j_call: TRBJ2-3
cdr3_nt: TGTGCCACCAGTGATTTTGGCGGGGGAACAGATACGCAGTATTTT
cdr3_aa: CATSDFGGGTDTQYF

v_call: TRBV10-3
clone_size: few
d_call: .
j_call: TRBJ1-1
cdr3_nt: TGTGCCATCGGGGGAGGCACTGAAGCTTTCTTT
cdr3_aa: CAIGGGTEAFF

v_call: TRBV11-1
clone_size: .
d_call: .
j_call: TRBJ1-3
cdr3_nt: TGTGCCAGCAGCTTATGGGGGATCGGTCCTGGAAACACCATATATTTT
cdr3_aa: CASSLWGIGPGNTIYF

v_call: TRBV5-1
clone_size: .
d_call: .
j_call: TRBJ1-4
cdr3_nt: TGCGCCAGCAGCGAAACCCCAGGGACTAATGAAAAACTGTTTTTT
cdr3_aa: CASSETPGTNEKLFF

v_call: TRBV13
clone_size: .
d_call: .
j_call: TRBJ2-1
cdr3_nt: TGTGCCAGCAGTCCCTCTCTCGGCTACAATGAGCAGTTCTTC
cdr3_aa: CASSPSLGYNEQFF

v_call: TRBV30
clone_size: .
d_call: .
j_call: TRBJ1-2
cdr3_nt: TGTGCCTGGAGTGTTGGACATAAATACACCTTC
cdr3_aa: CAWSVGHKYTF

v_call: TRBV3-1/TRBV3-2
clone_size: once
d_call: .
j_call: TRBJ2-1
cdr3_nt: TGTGCCAGCAGGCGATCTGCTGAGCAGTTCTTC
cdr3_aa: CASRRSAEQFF

v_call: TRBV4-3
clone_size: .
d_call: TRBD2
j_call: TRBJ2-7
cdr3_nt: TGCGCCAGCAGCCAAGATGTCTCTAGCGGGAGTTCCGAGCAGTACTTC
cdr3_aa: CASSQDVSSGSSEQYF

v_call: TRBV11-2
clone_size: .
d_call: .
j_call: TRBJ2-1
cdr3_nt: TGTGCCAGCAGCCCAATCAGGGGTATTTCCTACAATGAGCAGTTCTTC
cdr3_aa: CASSPIRGISYNEQFF

v_call: TRBV25-1
clone_size: .
d_call: .
j_call: TRBJ1-1
cdr3_nt: TGTGCCAGCAGTGGTTACAACGCCGACGCTTTCTTT
cdr3_aa: CASSGYNADAFF

v_call: TRBV12-3/TRBV12-4
clone_size: once
d_call: .
j_call: TRBJ2-7
cdr3_nt: TGTGCCAGCAGCCCCGGTAGCGAGCAGTACTTC
cdr3_aa: CASSPGSEQYF